These 17 T cell receptor beta chains were sequenced from one sample in a study of T cell changes during pregnancy in multiple sclerosis. Data came from immunoSEQ multiplex PCR; TCRdb stores just in-frame clones and leaves some out. The sample records roughly 41,000 clones, more than 90% being singletons. The sequences come from CD8+ T cells from peripheral blood mononuclear cells, collected in the third trimester of pregnancy. The receptor source for this set is a female donor with multiple sclerosis, enrolled in a pregnancy study.

The rearrangement links TRBV7-9 to TRBJ1-1; TRBD1 matches at 8 bases. V trimming: 5 bases; J trimming: 4 bases; junction bases outside the gene matches: 3. The V gene's germline CDR1 is SEHNR and CDR2 FQNEAQ (reference sequence). This CDR3 has 13 residues. CDR3 amino acids: CASSPGQGTEAFF. DNA of the CDR3: TGTGCCAGCAGCCCCGGACAGGGCACTGAAGCTTTCTTT.

Only one count was recorded for this clone. The chain combines TRBV7-8 with TRBJ2-7, with a tentative D call TRBD1 (5 bases). V lost 5 bases and J 3 bases, leaving 14 bases between the germline ends. Germline-derived CDR1 and CDR2 are SGHVS and FQNEAQ. The CDR3 loop spans 14 amino acids. The CDR3 sequence is CASSVSGLGYEQYF. CDR3 nucleotide sequence: TGTGCCAGCAGCGTATCAGGGTTGGGCTACGAGCAGTACTTC.

CDR3 coding DNA: TGTGCCAGCAGTGAAGGGGATAGCGGGAGTCTCTACGAGCAGTACTTC. Protein product: CASSEGDSGSLYEQYF. The chain joins TRBV6-1 to TRBJ2-7; 9 nucleotides line up with TRBD2. Trimming removed 1 base from V and 3 bases from J; junction bases left unmatched: 7. The germline CDR1 and CDR2 sequences are MNHNS and SASEGT. This CDR3 region has 16 residues.

The chain recombines TRBV4-3 with TRBJ1-3, with D possibly TRBD1 on 5 matching bases. CDR3 length: 13 residues. Trimming took 4 bases from V and 8 from J, leaving 12 bases between them. The germline V gene has CDR1 LGHNA and CDR2 YSLEER. The CDR3 DNA reads as TGCGCCAGCAGCCCGGGAGGGGAGGACACCATATATTTT. Protein: CASSPGGEDTIYF.

V usage is TRBV9 and J usage is TRBJ2-1; tentatively, D is TRBD2 (6 bases). The CDR3 covers 17 residues. Trimming removed 1 base at V and 8 bases at J, with 22 bases between. CDR1 and CDR2 (germline): SGDLS, YYNGEE. This CDR3 is CASSVSPRGNKADEQFF. DNA of the CDR3: TGTGCCAGCAGCGTATCACCCCGCGGGAACAAAGCAGATGAGCAGTTCTTC.

The chain links TRBV2 to TRBJ2-5; D is unresolved. Germline CDR1 SNHLY, CDR2 FYNNEI. The V gene lost 7 bases and the J gene lost 5 bases, with 14 bases spanning the gap. The CDR3 runs to 13 residues. CDR3: CASKVRFWETQYF. Here the CDR3 DNA reads TGTGCCAGCAAAGTTCGGTTTTGGGAGACCCAGTACTTC.

This chain connects TRBV28 to TRBJ2-1, with D maybe TRBD1 (6 bases). The germline V gene encodes CDR1 MDHEN and CDR2 SYDVKM. This CDR3 is 15 amino acids long. V dropped 2 bases and J dropped 4 bases, with 12 bases sitting between them. The CDR3 DNA reads as TGTGCCAGCAGTTTAGTACAGGGTAGTTACAATGAGCAGTTCTTC. Translation gives CASSLVQGSYNEQFF.

The CDR3 coding sequence is TGTGCCAGCGGAGTTGGTTCAGGGACAGATACGCAGTATTTT. Protein: CASGVGSGTDTQYF. The chain recombines TRBV6-1 with TRBJ2-3; D may be TRBD1 (5 bases). The CDR3 length is 14 residues. The germline V gene has CDR1 MNHNS and CDR2 SASEGT. Trimming stripped 8 bases from V and 3 bases from J, with 15 bases between.

The V call is TRBV15, the J call TRBJ1-1, with D tentatively TRBD1 (6 bases). The V end was cut by 3 bases, the J end by 4 bases, with 12 bases between. Germline V gives CDR1 LNHNV, CDR2 YYDKDF (reference sequence). CDR3 length: 14 residues. CDR3 sequence (DNA): TGTGCCACCAGCAGTACTGCAGGGGCCACTGAAGCTTTCTTT. It specifies CATSSTAGATEAFF.

This rearrangement joins TRBV9 to TRBJ1-1; D gene ambiguous. This CDR3 contains 12 residues. The V gene lost 3 bases and the J gene lost 3 bases, with 6 bases spanning the gap. Germline V lookup: CDR1 SGDLS, CDR2 YYNGEE. CDR3 DNA sequence: TGTGCCAGCAGCGCAATTGACACTGAAGCTTTCTTT. Encoded protein: CASSAIDTEAFF.

The chain joins TRBV2 to TRBJ2-7; 10 bases line up with TRBD2. This CDR3 region has 15 residues. Germline V gene lookup returns CDR1 SNHLY and CDR2 FYNNEI. The V segment lost 8 bases and the J segment 1 base; nucleotides outside the gene matches: 8. The CDR3 coding sequence is TGTGCCAGCGGATTCCCTAGCGGGGGATCCTACGAGCAGTACTTC. As protein: CASGFPSGGSYEQYF.

This clone was counted between two and nine times. This sequence joins TRBV7-9 and TRBJ1-6; D gene unclear. Per the germline V gene, CDR1 is SEHNR and CDR2 is FQNEAQ (reference sequence). The ends were cut back, 1 base at V and 5 bases at J, with 6 bases in the middle. CDR3 size: 14 residues. CDR3 residues: CASSLVIDNSPLHF. For the CDR3, the DNA is TGTGCCAGCAGCTTAGTCATAGATAATTCACCCCTCCACTTT.

The V call is TRBV30, the J call TRBJ1-5; 7 bases fit TRBD1. This CDR3 is 15 amino acids long. Germline values: CDR1 GTSNPN, CDR2 SVGIG (reference sequence). Trimming at V came to 1 base and at J to 4 bases, leaving 7 bases not matched to a gene. The DNA of the CDR3 is TGTGCCTGGAGTGAGGGACAGCCTCCAAATCAGCCCCAGCATTTT. This gives the protein CAWSEGQPPNQPQHF.

The chain is built from TRBV7-2 and TRBJ2-1; TRBD1 is a possible D gene (6 bases). CDR1 is SGHTA and CDR2 is FQGNSA in the germline V gene. V lost 1 base and J lost 4, with 14 bases in between. This CDR3 has 16 amino acids. CDR3 nucleotide sequence: TGTGCCAGCAGCTTAGGTCGCAGGGGTCTTTACAATGAGCAGTTCTTC. Translation gives CASSLGRRGLYNEQFF.

The V gene is TRBV7-9, the J gene TRBJ2-3; 13 nucleotides match TRBD2. V lost 5 bases and J lost 4; bases outside the gene matches: 9. CDR3 length: 17 residues. Germline V CDR1 and CDR2: SEHNR, FQNEAQ (reference sequence). The CDR3 bases are TGTGCCAGCAGCCTAGGCGGACTAGCGGGAGATGCAGATACGCAGTATTTT. It codes for CASSLGGLAGDADTQYF. The whole variable domain, filled in from reference TRBV7-9 and TRBJ2-3, reads DTGVSQNPRHKITKRGQNVTFRCDPISEHNRLYWYRQTLGQGPEFLTYFQNEAQLEKSRLLSDRFSAERPKGSFSTLEIQRTEQGDSAMYLCASSLGGLAGDADTQYFGPGTRLTVL.

The genes are TRBV27 and TRBJ2-7; a possible D gene is TRBD2 (5 bases). Germline V lookup: CDR1 MNHEY, CDR2 SMNVEV (reference sequence). Trimming took off 0 bases at V and 3 bases at J, with 9 bases between the two ends. This CDR3 contains 14 residues. In DNA, the CDR3 is TGTGCCAGCAGTTTATCAGGACTCCTCTACGAGCAGTACTTC. The encoded protein is CASSLSGLLYEQYF.

The chain combines TRBV7-8 with TRBJ2-7; 8 positions match TRBD1. The J segment lost 3 bases and the V segment lost 7 bases, leaving 5 bases of the junction unmatched. The CDR3 covers 13 residues. Germline V gives CDR1 SGHVS, CDR2 FQNEAQ. The CDR3 region is CASTLGQVYEQYF. As DNA, the CDR3 is TGTGCCAGCACCTTGGGACAGGTCTACGAGCAGTACTTC.